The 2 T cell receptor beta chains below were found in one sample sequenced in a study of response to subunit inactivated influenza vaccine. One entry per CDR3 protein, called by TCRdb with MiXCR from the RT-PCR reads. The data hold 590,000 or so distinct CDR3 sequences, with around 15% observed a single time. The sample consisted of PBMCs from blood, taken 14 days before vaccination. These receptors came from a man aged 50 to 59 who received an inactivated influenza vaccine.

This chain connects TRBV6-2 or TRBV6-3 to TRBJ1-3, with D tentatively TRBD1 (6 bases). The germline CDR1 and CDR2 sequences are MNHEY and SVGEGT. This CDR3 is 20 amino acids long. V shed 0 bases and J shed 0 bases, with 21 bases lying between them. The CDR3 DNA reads TGTGCCAGCAGTTACTCGAGGTCCGGGACACCAAAGCACTCTGGAAACACCATATATTTT. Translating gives CASSYSRSGTPKHSGNTIYF.

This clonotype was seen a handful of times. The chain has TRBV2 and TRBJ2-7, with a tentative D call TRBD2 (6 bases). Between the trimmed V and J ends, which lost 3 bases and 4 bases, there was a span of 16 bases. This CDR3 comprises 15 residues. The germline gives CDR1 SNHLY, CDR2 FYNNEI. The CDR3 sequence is CASSEGGPVLYEQYF. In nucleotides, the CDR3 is TGTGCCAGCAGTGAGGGGGGACCAGTATTGTACGAGCAGTACTTC.